Listed here are 15 T cell receptor beta chains from one sample, sequenced in a study of blood T cell repertoires in COVID-19. Data came from immunoSEQ multiplex PCR; TCRdb stores just in-frame clones and leaves some out. The data show over 400,000 clones, approximately 83% seen once. Source material: peripheral blood. All receptors come from a human donor in a cohort sampled during active COVID-19.

The V call is TRBV4-3, the J call TRBJ2-3, with 8 bases matching TRBD2. Germline CDR1 is LGHNA and CDR2 is YSLEER. Losses at the gene ends were 0 bases for V and 3 bases for J; bases not matched to a gene: 11. This CDR3 comprises 18 residues. This chain's CDR3 is CASSQDRSAGGSTDTQYF. For the CDR3, the DNA is TGCGCCAGCAGCCAAGATCGATCTGCGGGAGGATCGACAGATACGCAGTATTTT.

The table lists this clone with a count of one. The chain has TRBV12-3 or TRBV12-4 and TRBJ1-4, with D maybe TRBD1 (5 bases). CDR3 size: 13 residues. Trimming pared 2 bases from V and 7 bases from J, leaving 8 bases between. The DNA for the CDR3 is TGTGCCAGCAGTTTATCGACAGCTGAAAAACTGTTTTTT. It translates to CASSLSTAEKLFF.

V and J are TRBV9 and TRBJ2-7, with TRBD1 as a possible D gene (6 bases). The CDR3 totals 11 residues. Per germline, CDR1 SGDLS and CDR2 YYNGEE. The V gene lost 5 bases and the J gene lost 6 bases, with 9 bases spanning the gap. The CDR3 loop is CASSGGVEQYF. The CDR3 DNA is TGTGCCAGCAGTGGGGGCGTCGAGCAGTACTTC. Drawing the rest from reference TRBV9 and TRBJ2-7, the complete variable domain is DSGVTQTPKHLITATGQRVTLRCSPRSGDLSVYWYQQSLDQGLQFLIQYYNGEERAKGNILERFSAQQFPDLHSELNLSSLELGDSALYFCASSGGVEQYFGPGTRLTVT.

This sequence joins TRBV10-3 and TRBJ2-7, with 9 bases lining up with TRBD2. Germline values: CDR1 ENHRY, CDR2 SYGVKD. The CDR3 loop spans 15 amino acids. Trimming removed 5 bases from V and 5 bases from J; junction bases left unmatched: 10. The CDR3 spells CAISLLAGSFHEQYF. The DNA for the CDR3 is TGTGCCATCAGTCTTCTAGCGGGGAGTTTCCACGAGCAGTACTTC.

The genes are TRBV7-8 and TRBJ2-3, with 10 nucleotides matching TRBD2. V was clipped by 3 bases and J by 6 bases; unmatched bases: 3. Germline CDR1 is SGHVS and CDR2 is FQNEAQ. This CDR3 contains 14 residues. The CDR3 region has the DNA TGTGCCAGCAGCTTTAGCGGGGGGCGGGATACGCAGTATTTT. Amino acid sequence: CASSFSGGRDTQYF.

The chain has TRBV2 and TRBJ1-5; a possible D gene is TRBD1 (5 bases). The germline V gene has CDR1 SNHLY and CDR2 FYNNEI. The CDR3 has 16 residues. The V and J ends lost 2 bases and 2 bases respectively, with 13 bases between them. CDR3 coding DNA: TGTGCCAGCAGTGAAAGGGCAGGGCTTGGCAATCAGCCCCAGCATTTT. Translated: CASSERAGLGNQPQHF.

The chain is built from TRBV5-1 and TRBJ2-7; tentatively, D is TRBD2 (6 bases). CDR3 length: 15 residues. Looked up from germline, CDR1 is SGHRS and CDR2 is YFSETQ. Trimming took 0 bases from V and 7 from J, leaving 17 bases between them. CDR3 amino acids: CASSLGLAGQGEQYF. DNA of the CDR3: TGCGCCAGCAGCTTGGGTCTGGCGGGGCAGGGAGAGCAGTACTTC. The variable domain in full, completed from reference TRBV5-1 and TRBJ2-7, reads KAGVTQTPRYLIKTRGQQVTLSCSPISGHRSVSWYQQTPGQGLQFLFEYFSETQRNKGNFPGRFSGRQFSNSRSEMNVSTLELGDSALYLCASSLGLAGQGEQYFGPGTRLTVT.

A word on this clone: The junction departs from the called germline gene at one end, perhaps through a read error. The CDR3 protein is CASSLGQGSYNEQFF. The CDR3, as DNA: TGTGCTAGCAGCTTGGGACAGGGGTCCTACAATGAGCAGTTCTTC. V usage is TRBV7-7 and J usage is TRBJ2-1; TRBD1 matches 10 bases. CDR3 size: 15 residues. Germline values: CDR1 SSHAT, CDR2 FNYEAQ (reference sequence).

This clone was observed a single time. This chain uses TRBV18 with TRBJ1-1, with D tentatively TRBD1 (6 bases). V lost 3 bases, J lost 4 bases, and 12 bases lay in between. This CDR3 region has 14 residues. In germline, CDR1 is KGHSH, CDR2 LQKENI. The CDR3 DNA reads TGTGCCAGCTCACCCCCCTCAGGGGTCACTGAAGCTTTCTTT. Translated, it gives CASSPPSGVTEAFF. Looking up the rest from reference TRBV18 and TRBJ1-1 gives the full variable domain: NAGVMQNPRHLVRRRGQEARLRCSPMKGHSHVYWYRQLPEEGLKFMVYLQKENIIDESGMPKERFSAEFPKEGPSILRIQQVVRGDSAAYFCASSPPSGVTEAFFGQGTRLTVV.

A single count supports this clone. The genes are TRBV7-2 and TRBJ1-5, with no clear D. The CDR3 contains 15 residues. V shed 2 bases and J shed 0 bases, with 8 bases lying between them. Germline assignment: CDR1 SGHTA and CDR2 FQGNSA. The CDR3 nucleotides are TGTGCCAGCAGCTTATCGGGAAATAGCAATCAGCCCCAGCATTTT. Amino acids: CASSLSGNSNQPQHF.

The rearrangement links TRBV29-1 to TRBJ2-1; the match to TRBD2 covers 12 bases. This CDR3 contains 15 residues. After removal of 2 bases from V and 9 bases from J, the junction contained 8 bases not matched to a gene. CDR1 is SQVTM, CDR2 ANQGSEA, per germline. CDR3 DNA: TGCAGCGTTGAAAGGCGGCCTAGCGGGAGGGGTGAGCAGTTCTTC. It yields the protein CSVERRPSGRGEQFF.

The chain recombines TRBV7-9 with TRBJ1-6; D unresolved. This CDR3 has 15 amino acids. Germline V gene data show CDR1 as SEHNR and CDR2 as FQNEAQ (reference sequence). The V end was cut by 1 base, the J end by 6 bases, with 10 bases between. In DNA form, the CDR3 reads TGTGCCAGCAGCTTAGGCGGGCCCCGTAATTCACCCCTCCACTTT. It encodes CASSLGGPRNSPLHF.

The gene calls are TRBV5-6 and TRBJ1-5, with D possibly being TRBD1 (6 bases). V lost 5 bases and J lost 6, with 12 bases in between. The CDR3 runs to 13 residues. The germline CDR1 and CDR2 sequences are SGHDT and YYEEEE. The CDR3 DNA is TGTGCCAGCAGTACCACAGGGCTTCAGCCCCAGCATTTT. Amino acids: CASSTTGLQPQHF. Full variable domain (remainder filled in from reference TRBV5-6 and TRBJ1-5): DAGVTQSPTHLIKTRGQQVTLRCSPKSGHDTVSWYQQALGQGPQFIFQYYEEEERQRGNFPDRFSGHQFPNYSSELNVNALLLGDSALYLCASSTTGLQPQHFGDGTRLSIL.

This chain links TRBV10-3 with TRBJ2-2, with 8 nucleotides matching TRBD2. This CDR3 is built from 16 residues. V trimming: 5 bases; J trimming: 2 bases; junction bases outside the gene matches: 7. Germline values: CDR1 ENHRY, CDR2 SYGVKD. The CDR3 nucleotides read TGTGCCATCAGTCCAACTAGCGGAGATAACACCGGGGAGCTGTTTTTT. This translates into CAISPTSGDNTGELFF.

The gene calls are TRBV2 and TRBJ2-3; 13 bases match TRBD2. V shed 2 bases and J 3 bases; nucleotides not matched to a gene: 8. Germline CDR1 reads SNHLY; CDR2 reads FYNNEI. This CDR3 spans 18 amino acids. CDR3 DNA sequence: TGTGCCAGCAGTGAATTCTTGGGACTAGCGGGACAAACAGATACGCAGTATTTT. Translating gives CASSEFLGLAGQTDTQYF.